These 9 T cell receptor beta chains came from one sample sequenced in a study of blood T cell repertoires in COVID-19. Assay used: immunoSEQ multiplex PCR; TCRdb lists only in-frame clones, some missing. The data show 30,000 to 40,000 clones, with 70% to 90% seen just once and roughly 13% held by the top ten. Sequenced sample: peripheral blood. These receptors were collected from a human donor in a cohort sampled during active COVID-19.

The V and J genes are TRBV5-4 and TRBJ2-1; 7 bases fit TRBD2. With V trimmed by 4 bases and J by 5 bases, 12 bases remained unmatched. The CDR3 covers 16 residues. CDR1 is SGHNT and CDR2 is YYREEE in the germline V gene (reference sequence). The CDR3: CASSQGGWGTNNEQFF. The CDR3, as DNA: TGTGCCAGCAGCCAGGGAGGGTGGGGGACGAACAATGAGCAGTTCTTC.

The chain couples TRBV6-4 to TRBJ2-2, with D possibly TRBD1 on 6 matching bases. There are 14 residues in the CDR3. Trimming shortened V by 8 bases and J by 0 bases, and 10 bases separated the two germline ends. From germline, CDR1 is MRHNA and CDR2 SNTAGT. The chain's CDR3 is CASRRGTNTGELFF. The CDR3 DNA is TGTGCCAGCCGAAGGGGGACGAACACCGGGGAGCTGTTTTTT.

This chain links TRBV7-9 with TRBJ2-3; D gene unclear. Germline V gene lookup returns CDR1 SEHNR and CDR2 FQNEAQ (reference sequence). The CDR3 is 12 amino acids. Trimming stripped 2 bases from V and 4 bases from J, with 4 bases between. CDR3 amino acids: CASSLTADTQYF. CDR3 DNA: TGTGCCAGCAGCTTAACGGCAGATACGCAGTATTTT.

V usage is TRBV19 and J usage is TRBJ2-1; tentatively, D is TRBD2 (6 bases). The germline gives CDR1 LNHDA, CDR2 SQIVND (reference sequence). The CDR3 spans 12 residues. Deletions cut 2 bases from V and 9 bases from J, with 8 bases between. The CDR3 here is CASSIFGGEQFF. The CDR3 DNA sequence: TGTGCCAGTAGTATATTCGGGGGTGAGCAGTTCTTC.

This sequence joins TRBV9 and TRBJ2-5, with 11 bases identical to TRBD1. Germline-derived CDR1 and CDR2 are SGDLS and YYNGEE. CDR3 length equals 18 residues. V shed 4 bases, J shed 2 bases, and the junction held 13 bases outside the gene matches. This CDR3 reads CASSKRGQGAPRQETQYF. CDR3 nucleotide sequence: TGTGCCAGCAGCAAAAGAGGACAGGGGGCCCCCAGACAAGAGACCCAGTACTTC.

The chain uses TRBV10-3 and TRBJ2-5, with 14 bases fitting TRBD2. V was clipped by 4 bases and J by 5 bases; unmatched bases: 6. CDR1 is ENHRY and CDR2 is SYGVKD in the germline V gene. CDR3 length equals 16 residues. The CDR3 here is CAISAGTSGGRETQYF. The CDR3 coding sequence is TGTGCCATCAGTGCCGGGACTAGCGGGGGAAGGGAGACCCAGTACTTC.

The chain has TRBV6-6 and TRBJ2-3; 9 bases align to TRBD2. This CDR3 is built from 15 residues. CDR1 and CDR2 from the germline V gene are MNHNY and SVGAGI (reference sequence). The V gene end was trimmed by 7 bases and the J gene end by 2 bases; junction bases not matched to a gene: 7. The CDR3 region is CASMRAGGITDTQYF. For the CDR3, the DNA is TGTGCCAGCATGAGAGCGGGGGGCATCACAGATACGCAGTATTTT.

The rearrangement links TRBV21-1 to TRBJ2-5; the tabulated D call, TRBD2, remains unverified against the DNA. TRBV21-1 is a documented pseudogene. The CDR3 is 16 residues long. The DNA for the CDR3 is TGTGCCAGCAGCAAATCTAGGGGTCGGGGGCAAGAGACCCAGTACTTC. Its protein is CASSKSRGRGQETQYF.

This clone was seen just once. J is TRBJ1-4 and V is TRBV18; 7 bases agree with TRBD1. This CDR3 has 14 residues. The ends lost 4 bases at V and 4 bases at J; junction bases unmatched: 3. Looked up from germline, CDR1 is KGHSH and CDR2 is LQKENI. In nucleotides, the CDR3 is TGTGCCAGCTCACGAGGGGGCGATAATGAAAAACTGTTTTTT. Translating it yields CASSRGGDNEKLFF.